This TCR beta chain was observed in a study of post-analysis software for immune sequencing data. Across the whole study: Recorded disease courses covered relapsing-remitting, secondary progressive and progressive-relapsing multiple sclerosis. Some patients had no subtype annotation. Study-wide points: Samples sharing a preparation batch grouped tightly together when assessed by F measure. Those with multiple sclerosis, the patient group, showed significantly lower normalized Chao1 diversity than controls.

A few counts support this clonotype. Its antigen is unidentified. Included in the TCR beta cDNA libraries were unique molecular identifiers. Input amounts of 1 to 10 million T cells were used. These gave roughly 500,000 cDNA molecules, so each molecule approximated one T cell. TCRdb re-called the PCR reads through MiXCR, storing one row per CDR3 protein. The sample lists around 700,000 distinct CDR3 sequences, approximately 60% seen once, with around 10% in the top ten. The sequenced sample was blood. This TCR was sampled from a girl aged 2-9 years with multiple sclerosis.

The DNA for the CDR3 is TGTGCCAGCTCCTCAGGGGCTGATTCTAGCACAGATACGCAGTATTTT. As protein: CASSSGADSSTDTQYF. The chain is built from TRBV6-1 and TRBJ2-3; TRBD1 is a possible D gene (6 bases). This CDR3 spans 16 amino acids. The germline V and J ends were trimmed by 8 bases and 0 bases, with 18 bases remaining between them. The V gene's germline CDR1 is MNHNS and CDR2 SASEGT.